Given below is one T cell receptor beta chain in context. The target antigen is unknown. The data stem from a study of naive and memory T cell subsets. Study-wide findings and caveats: Between naive and memory subsets, TCR abundance power law exponents differed.

The CDR3 extends over 13 amino acids. Per the germline V gene, CDR1 is DFQATT and CDR2 is SNEGSKA (reference sequence). The V gene lost 4 bases and the J gene lost 3 bases, with 10 bases spanning the gap. The beta constant-region primer was an equimolar mix of two oligonucleotides covering TRBC1 and TRBC2. Ligation attached a single-stranded oligonucleotide with a 12-nucleotide UMI and the SP2 primer to the cDNA 3' end. MiXCR, applied by TCRdb to the UMI-ligation and nested PCR reads, yields one record per CDR3 protein. The sample includes around 40,000 distinct CDR3 sequences, roughly 13% of them seen just once. EMRA cells were CD45RA+CD27-, and effector memory cells CD45RA-CD27-.

This clonotype was obtained from a human donor in good health. Sequenced material: effector memory CD4+ T cells from blood. Subset denoted: effector memory, CD45RA- CD27-. J is TRBJ1-5 and V is TRBV20-1; D is ambiguous. The CDR3 spells CSATEPYNQPQHF. For the CDR3, the DNA is TGCAGTGCTACTGAGCCCTACAATCAGCCCCAGCATTTT.